A selection of T cell receptor beta chains follows, all from one sample in a study of blood T cells in healthy people across ages. TCRdb itself ran the 5' RACE reads through MiXCR, one entry per CDR3 protein. Seen here are hundreds of thousands of distinct CDR3 sequences, around two fifths observed once, and the top ten hold roughly 18%. Source material: blood. These receptors all come from a man in his 60s in good health. The CDR3 runs from the conserved cysteine through the conserved F or W. D genes are given only for firm matches. Clone size appears in some rows only: once, few, many, or a class for an expanded clone.

CDR3nt	CDR3aa	d_gene	abundance	v_gene	j_gene
TGCAGTGCTAGGGACCCCGGGCTGGACGTCCTGACTTTC	CSARDPGLDVLTF	-	few	TRBV20-1	TRBJ2-6
TGTGCCAGCAGCTTTGCTTCCGGGGAAGAGACCCAGTACTTC	CASSFASGEETQYF	-	-	TRBV3-1	TRBJ2-5
TGTGCCACCAGTGATTTTGCTAGCGGGGGAGATGAGCAGTTCTTC	CATSDFASGGDEQFF	TRBD2	few	TRBV24-1	TRBJ2-1
TGTGCCAGCAGCCAACTCCCCTCCCAAGAGACCCAGTACTTC	CASSQLPSQETQYF	-	few	TRBV6-5	TRBJ2-5
TGCAGTGCTAGAGCAACCATCAACACTGAAGCTTTCTTT	CSARATINTEAFF	-	-	TRBV20-1	TRBJ1-1
TGTGCCAGCAGCCTACACCAGGGGCAGATATACAATGAGCAGTTCTTC	CASSLHQGQIYNEQFF	-	-	TRBV14	TRBJ2-1
TGTGCCAGCAGTTTCAGTCAGAGCTCCTACAATGAGCAGTACTTC	CASSFSQSSYNEQYF	-	few	TRBV12-3/TRBV12-4	TRBJ2-7
TGCGCCAGCAGCCAAGATGGCTTTTCCTCCACAGATACGCAGTATTTT	CASSQDGFSSTDTQYF	-	-	TRBV4-3	TRBJ2-3
TGTGCCAGCAGCTCCCCCGGGGAGCGGCAGTATTTT	CASSSPGERQYF	-	-	TRBV7-3	TRBJ2-3
TGTGCCAGCAGCTTAGCCCCCCCCCAGCGGCGAGGGATGTGGCAGTTCTTC	CASSLAPPQRRGMWQFF	-	-	TRBV7-6	TRBJ2-1
TGCAGTGCTAGGGGACAGGGAGGGGAGCTATATGGCTACACCTTC	CSARGQGGELYGYTF	TRBD1	-	TRBV20-1	TRBJ1-2
TGTGCCAGCAGCTCGGGGGACGTGGCCAAAAACATTCAGTACTTC	CASSSGDVAKNIQYF	-	-	TRBV7-9	TRBJ2-4
TGCGCCAGCAGCTTTAGCGGGACCGACTCCTACGAGCAGTACTTC	CASSFSGTDSYEQYF	TRBD2	few	TRBV5-1	TRBJ2-7
TGTGCCAGCAGCTTATTGGGCCAGGCCGGCGAGACCCAGTACTTC	CASSLLGQAGETQYF	-	-	TRBV7-9	TRBJ2-5
TGTGCCAGCAGTTTGTCTGGTTCTAGCTCTTTGGATGAGCAGTTCTTC	CASSLSGSSSLDEQFF	-	once	TRBV12-3/TRBV12-4	TRBJ2-1
TGTGCCAGCAGGGCGGGACAGAACACTGAAGCTTTCTTT	CASRAGQNTEAFF	-	few	TRBV5-4	TRBJ1-1
TGTGCCAGCAGTTTGAGGGACGACAATGATCAGCCCCAGCATTTT	CASSLRDDNDQPQHF	-	-	TRBV12-3/TRBV12-4	TRBJ1-5
TGTGCCAGCAGCCCCCGGGCTAGTGAGCAGTTCTTC	CASSPRASEQFF	-	-	TRBV3-1	TRBJ2-1
TGCGCCAGCAGCTTGGCCGTTCTAGCGGGGAGCACAGATACGCAGTATTTT	CASSLAVLAGSTDTQYF	TRBD2	-	TRBV5-1	TRBJ2-3
TGCAGTGTTCGAGAGGGACAGGTACTCTACGAGCAGTACTTC	CSVREGQVLYEQYF	TRBD1	-	TRBV20-1	TRBJ2-7
TGTGCCATCAGTGAGTCGCGGACTGAAGCTTTCTTT	CAISESRTEAFF	-	-	TRBV10-3	TRBJ1-1
TGCGCCAGCAGCTTTGAGGGTAGGCGGGGGCCCGAATACGAGCAGTACTTC	CASSFEGRRGPEYEQYF	-	-	TRBV5-1	TRBJ2-7
TGTGCCAGCAGTTACTCTGCTAGCGGGGGAACTACGGCACTGTCCAAAAACATTCAGTACTTC	CASSYSASGGTTALSKNIQYF	TRBD2	-	TRBV6-2/TRBV6-3	TRBJ2-4
TGCAGTGCTACCAGCGTGGAGGAGACCCTGTACTTC	CSATSVEETLYF	-	-	TRBV20-1	TRBJ2-7
TGTGCCAGCTCACCCTGGGCACTAGCGGGGGAGGATACGCAGTATTTT	CASSPWALAGEDTQYF	TRBD2	-	TRBV18	TRBJ2-3
TGTGCCAGCAGCTCAGCCGGGACAGGGGTCTATGGCTACACCTTC	CASSSAGTGVYGYTF	TRBD1	-	TRBV7-2	TRBJ1-2
TGTGCCAGCAGTTACTACAAGGAAGTCGGGAGGAACAATAACTATGGCTACACCTTC	CASSYYKEVGRNNNYGYTF	-	-	TRBV6-5	TRBJ1-2
TGTGCCAGCAGCCCTGACAGGGGGGGCGATGAGACCCAGTACTTC	CASSPDRGGDETQYF	TRBD1	few	TRBV7-2	TRBJ2-5
TGTGCCAGCAGCTTAGAGGGTCGTGGCACAGATACGCAGTATTTT	CASSLEGRGTDTQYF	-	few	TRBV7-3	TRBJ2-3
TGTGCCAGCAGCCATCTCGGAGTGGGGGAGCTGTTTTTT	CASSHLGVGELFF	-	once	TRBV3-1	TRBJ2-2
TGTGCCAGCAGCCGTCGACAGGGGGACAACTATGGCTACACCTTC	CASSRRQGDNYGYTF	TRBD1	-	TRBV7-2	TRBJ1-2
TGTGCCAGCAGCGTAGGGCAGCTTCCATCCTACGAGCAGTACTTC	CASSVGQLPSYEQYF	-	-	TRBV9	TRBJ2-7
TGCGCCAGCAGCCAAGTTCGACAGGGACACTATGGCTACACCTTC	CASSQVRQGHYGYTF	TRBD1	-	TRBV4-3	TRBJ1-2
TGTGCCAGCAGCGTTCGTGCTAGCGGGGAATCCGTGGATACGCAGTATTTT	CASSVRASGESVDTQYF	TRBD2	-	TRBV9	TRBJ2-3
TGCAGTGCTAAGGCTAGGGGGTTGGATACGCAGTATTTT	CSAKARGLDTQYF	-	-	TRBV20-1	TRBJ2-3
TGTGCCAGCTCTCCGAGGGTAAATACGCAGTATTTT	CASSPRVNTQYF	-	few	TRBV6-1	TRBJ2-3
TGCAGTGCTTGGACAGGGAGGAGCTCCTATAATTCACCCCTCCACTTT	CSAWTGRSSYNSPLHF	TRBD1	-	TRBV20-1	TRBJ1-6
TGTGCCAGCAGTCGCGGACGAGGGGAGACCCAGTACTTC	CASSRGRGETQYF	-	-	TRBV12-3/TRBV12-4	TRBJ2-5
TGTGCCAGCAGCCCCCCTCTAGGGAGCTCCTACAATGAGCAGTTCTTC	CASSPPLGSSYNEQFF	-	-	TRBV12-3/TRBV12-4	TRBJ2-1
TGCGCCAGCAGCCAAGATGGAATGAGCACAGATACGCAGTATTTT	CASSQDGMSTDTQYF	-	-	TRBV4-3	TRBJ2-3
TGTGCCAGCAGCGTAGAGCCGGGGCTGCGGGGCAATGAGCAGTTCTTC	CASSVEPGLRGNEQFF	-	-	TRBV9	TRBJ2-1
TGTGCCAGCAGCTTAGTGCTGGGACCCGGGGCCAACGTCCTGACTTTC	CASSLVLGPGANVLTF	-	-	TRBV11-2	TRBJ2-6
TGTGCCAGCAGCTTAGACGGACGGGCAGGAGGTGAAAAACTGTTTTTT	CASSLDGRAGGEKLFF	-	once	TRBV7-9	TRBJ1-4
TGCAGTGCTAGAGATCTTTCTCTTCTGTACGAGCAGTACTTC	CSARDLSLLYEQYF	-	few	TRBV20-1	TRBJ2-7
TGTGCCACCAGCATCCTAGGAGCCGGGACAGGGGTCGCATTAAAGTACTTC	CATSILGAGTGVALKYF	TRBD1	few	TRBV15	TRBJ2-4
TGTGCCATCAGCAAGGACTCGGGGTGGGAAAAACTGTTTTTT	CAISKDSGWEKLFF	-	-	TRBV10-3	TRBJ1-4
TGCAGTGCTAGAGTAGCGGGGGGGCGAGAGACCCAGTACTTC	CSARVAGGRETQYF	TRBD2	-	TRBV20-1	TRBJ2-5
TGTGCCAGCAGTTATCGGCGAAAAGGGCAATCAGCCCCCCAGCATTTT	CASSYRRKGQSAPQHF	-	-	TRBV6-6	TRBJ1-5
TGTGCCAGCAGCCCAGATGAGTTACCAGGGGAGACCCAGTACTTC	CASSPDELPGETQYF	-	few	TRBV9	TRBJ2-5
TGCGCCAGCTCCTTCACAGAAACCAACACCGGGGAGCTGTTTTTT	CASSFTETNTGELFF	-	-	TRBV4-3	TRBJ2-2
TGTGCCAGCAGCCCAAGCAGCTATGGCTACACCTTC	CASSPSSYGYTF	-	-	TRBV3-1	TRBJ1-2
TGCGCCAGCAGCTCCCCCCCTAGCGTCTCACCGAACACCGGGGAGCTGTTTTTT	CASSSPPSVSPNTGELFF	-	few	TRBV5-1	TRBJ2-2
TGTGCCAGCTCATACGGGGTGGACTACTATGGCTACACCTTC	CASSYGVDYYGYTF	-	-	TRBV18	TRBJ1-2
TGCGCCAGCAGCCAAGATCCGGCATACAATGAGCAGTTCTTC	CASSQDPAYNEQFF	-	-	TRBV4-3	TRBJ2-1
TGTGCCAGCAGTTACGCCGGGGCAGGGCGTGATGAGCAGTTCTTC	CASSYAGAGRDEQFF	-	-	TRBV6-2/TRBV6-3	TRBJ2-1
TGTGCCATCAGTTGGAACAGTCTACAATCTGAGCAGTTCTTC	CAISWNSLQSEQFF	-	-	TRBV10-3	TRBJ2-1
TGTGCCAGCAGCTTAGTAGGGTCGGGACTAGCGGGGAGAATTGAGCAGTTCTTC	CASSLVGSGLAGRIEQFF	TRBD2	-	TRBV11-2	TRBJ2-1
TGTGCCAGCAGTTATCTGGGGGGGTTTGAGCAGTTCTTC	CASSYLGGFEQFF	TRBD2	-	TRBV7-2	TRBJ2-1
TGCAGTGCTAGTCAGTCTAGCGGAAACACAGATACGCAGTATTTT	CSASQSSGNTDTQYF	TRBD2	few	TRBV20-1	TRBJ2-3
TGTGCCAGCAGCTCGACAGGGGGCGCCTATGGCTACACCTTC	CASSSTGGAYGYTF	TRBD1	-	TRBV7-2	TRBJ1-2